The rows below give T cell receptor beta chains drawn from one sample of a study of response to subunit inactivated influenza vaccine. TCRdb reanalysed the RT-PCR reads using MiXCR and keeps one entry per CDR3 protein. The profile covers about 700,000 distinct CDR3 sequences, with around a sixth appearing a single time and around 10% taken by the ten largest. The sample was PBMCs from blood, taken roughly 13 days after vaccination. These receptors originate from a man aged 50-60 years who received an inactivated influenza vaccine. CDR3s leave out the opening cysteine and the closing phenylalanine or tryptophan. For some rows the clone size is stated as once, few or many, or as a class when expanded; others skip it.

TRBV20-1	few	TRBJ2-7	SAPQGLKNEQY
TRBV7-2	.	TRBJ2-2	ASRRRELTGELF
TRBV7-6	.	TRBJ2-1	ASSPAPRGGNEQF
TRBV5-1	few	TRBJ2-7	ASSLRQDMTYEQY
TRBV5-5	.	TRBJ2-3	ASSPNQGAPSTDTQY
TRBV5-5	.	TRBJ2-5	ASSLGTVQRETQY
TRBV12-3/TRBV12-4	.	TRBJ2-7	ASSFVGGGGYEQY
TRBV6-6	.	TRBJ2-7	ASGHKPTSEQY
TRBV9	many	TRBJ2-1	ASSVRLAGYNEQF
TRBV29-1	.	TRBJ1-4	SVESGTGSEKLF
TRBV28	many	TRBJ2-3	ASSFSRGGYTDTQY
TRBV6-1	few	TRBJ1-2	ASSDLFRGNGYT
TRBV12-3/TRBV12-4	few	TRBJ1-5	ASSLGEVQPQH
TRBV6-5	.	TRBJ2-3	ASSYSGTSIDTQY
TRBV10-3	.	TRBJ2-1	AISESVASDYNEHF
TRBV2	many	TRBJ1-6	ASSEYRGNNSPLH
TRBV5-1	few	TRBJ2-1	ASSLPTAGGNNEQF
TRBV20-1	.	TRBJ1-4	SAVGGVGEKLF
TRBV6-5	few	TRBJ2-3	ASSSGRAPDTQY
TRBV5-1	few	TRBJ1-1	ASSWTGRNTEAF
TRBV20-1	.	TRBJ2-6	SASVSGVKGANVLT
TRBV12-3/TRBV12-4	few	TRBJ2-5	ASTKDSRETQY
TRBV2	few	TRBJ2-1	ASRLAGWDEQF
TRBV7-9	few	TRBJ1-6	ASSADRDPLH
TRBV7-2	many	TRBJ2-5	ASSFRVAGSLRPQETQY
TRBV4-3	few	TRBJ2-5	ASSHGWEWASGVQETQY
TRBV5-5	.	TRBJ2-1	ASSFAPADEQF
TRBV20-1	few	TRBJ2-5	SARDLISGGFETQY
TRBV19	.	TRBJ2-1	ASSIERGPIYNEQF
TRBV20-1	few	TRBJ2-3	SARGGTSGSLDTQY
TRBV5-1	.	TRBJ1-3	ASSLGPRQGSGNTIY
TRBV28	many	TRBJ2-3	ASTHLGSRTDTQY
TRBV7-9	.	TRBJ1-1	ASSPTTRNTEAF
TRBV7-2	.	TRBJ1-2	ASSINQAGYT
TRBV7-8	.	TRBJ1-2	ASSLGQRSYGYT
TRBV7-9	few	TRBJ2-2	ARGPAGSLNTGELF
TRBV30	few	TRBJ1-3	AWSRDAGNTIY
TRBV7-2	many	TRBJ2-3	ASSLAGGLDTQY
TRBV11-2	few	TRBJ1-2	ASSLATLHGYT
TRBV24-1	.	TRBJ2-3	ATSDPTGGPVDTQY
TRBV7-8	.	TRBJ2-2	ASSLRGSGRARAGELF
TRBV6-2/TRBV6-3	few	TRBJ2-1	ASKGQGATYRGYEQF
TRBV7-9	.	TRBJ2-2	ASSPGTGQSGELF
TRBV7-9	.	TRBJ1-4	ASSPGQGEEKLF
TRBV7-8	few	TRBJ2-7	ATTSGAPADEQY
TRBV29-1	.	TRBJ2-7	SVGASGSKQY
TRBV28	.	TRBJ2-7	ASSRTSGGTLSYEQY
TRBV7-8	.	TRBJ2-2	ASSLQPGHGELF
TRBV7-9	.	TRBJ1-2	ASLGGGDGYT
TRBV9	.	TRBJ2-1	ASSVEAGGRADNEQF
TRBV15	.	TRBJ2-6	ATSRDWTAGANVLT